What follows are 3 T cell receptor beta chains derived from one specimen sequenced in a study of siplizumab effects on memory and regulatory T cells. TCRdb's copy holds only in-frame clones and misses some; the assay was immunoSEQ multiplex PCR. The sample has fewer than 100,000 clones; more than 85% are singletons. The sample was CD8+ T cells sorted from blood. The receptor source for this set is a human donor in good health.

The rearrangement links TRBV4-2 to TRBJ2-1; 9 bases agree with TRBD2. After removal of 0 bases from V and 8 bases from J, the junction contained 8 bases not matched to a gene. The germline V gene has CDR1 LGHNA and CDR2 YNFKEQ. This CDR3 region has 16 residues. CDR3 loop: CASSQEFGAGGDEQFF. The CDR3 nucleotides read TGTGCCAGCAGCCAAGAGTTCGGGGCGGGAGGGGATGAGCAGTTCTTC.

The rearrangement uses TRBV27 and TRBJ1-6; tentative D call: TRBD1 (5 bases). The CDR3 totals 16 residues. Germline lookup yields CDR1 MNHEY and CDR2 SMNVEV (reference sequence). Between the trimmed V and J ends, which lost 8 bases and 7 bases, there was a span of 21 bases. In nucleotides, the CDR3 is TGTGCCAGCGGGTTGACAGCTAGGGCAGGGAATTCACCCCTCCACTTT. Amino acids: CASGLTARAGNSPLHF.

CDR3 nucleotides: TGTGCCAGCAGCCGAGGGATTCGGGGGGGCGAGGAAAAACTGTTTTTT. Protein product: CASSRGIRGGEEKLFF. The chain couples TRBV7-8 to TRBJ1-4, with a tentative D call TRBD1 (6 bases). This CDR3 contains 16 residues. With 5 bases removed from V and 8 bases from J, the gap between germline ends came to 21 bases. The germline gives CDR1 SGHVS, CDR2 FQNEAQ.